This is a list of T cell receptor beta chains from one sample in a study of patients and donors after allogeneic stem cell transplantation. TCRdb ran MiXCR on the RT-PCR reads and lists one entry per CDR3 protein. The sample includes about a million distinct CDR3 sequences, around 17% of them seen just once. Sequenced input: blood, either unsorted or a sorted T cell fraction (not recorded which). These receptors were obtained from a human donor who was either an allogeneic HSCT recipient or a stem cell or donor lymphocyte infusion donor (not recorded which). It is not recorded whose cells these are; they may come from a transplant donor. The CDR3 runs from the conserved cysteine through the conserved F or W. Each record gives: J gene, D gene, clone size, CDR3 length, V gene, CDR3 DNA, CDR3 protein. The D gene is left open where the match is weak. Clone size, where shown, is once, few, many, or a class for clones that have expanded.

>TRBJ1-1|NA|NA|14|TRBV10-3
TGTGCCATCAGGTCACAGGGTGAGTACACTGAAGCTTTCTTT
CAIRSQGEYTEAFF
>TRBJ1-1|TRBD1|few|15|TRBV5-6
TGTGCCAGCAGCTCCTACAGGGGAGCTAACACTGAAGCTTTCTTT
CASSSYRGANTEAFF
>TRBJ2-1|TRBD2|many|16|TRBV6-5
TGTGCCAGCAGCTACTCCGGGGGGAGTCGCTACAATGAGCAGTTCTTC
CASSYSGGSRYNEQFF
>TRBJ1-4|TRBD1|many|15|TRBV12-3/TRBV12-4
TGTGCCAGCACCCAAGGGCAGGGGGCGCAGGAAAAACTGTTTTTT
CASTQGQGAQEKLFF
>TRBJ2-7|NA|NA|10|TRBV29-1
TGCAGCGTTCGCATGGACGAGCAGTACTTC
CSVRMDEQYF
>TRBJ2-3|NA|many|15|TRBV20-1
TGCAGTGCTAGAGATGAAGCCAGGGGCACAGATACGCAGTATTTT
CSARDEARGTDTQYF
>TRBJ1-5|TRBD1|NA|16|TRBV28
TGTGCCAGCAGTTCCGGGACAGGTCTGGGCAATCAGCCCCAGCATTTT
CASSSGTGLGNQPQHF
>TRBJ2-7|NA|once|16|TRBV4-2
TGTGCCAGCAGCCAAGATGATCCAGGGTCTTCCTACGAGCAGTACTTC
CASSQDDPGSSYEQYF
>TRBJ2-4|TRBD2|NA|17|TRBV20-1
TGCAGTGCTAGAGGTCGCAAGACTAGCGGAGCCAAAAACATTCAGTACTTC
CSARGRKTSGAKNIQYF
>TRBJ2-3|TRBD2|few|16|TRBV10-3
TGTGCCATCAGTGAGTCCAGCGGGAGGCGGGCAGATACGCAGTATTTT
CAISESSGRRADTQYF
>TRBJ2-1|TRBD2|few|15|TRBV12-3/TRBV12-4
TGTGCCAGCAGTTTTCCCGGGGAGGGGTACAATGAGCAGTTCTTC
CASSFPGEGYNEQFF
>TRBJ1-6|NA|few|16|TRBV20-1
TGCAGTGCTAGAGATCAGAGGGTCTCCTATAATTCACCCCTCCACTTT
CSARDQRVSYNSPLHF
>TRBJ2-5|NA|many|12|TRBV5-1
TGCGCCAGCAGCTTGACTGAAGAGACCCAGTACTTC
CASSLTEETQYF
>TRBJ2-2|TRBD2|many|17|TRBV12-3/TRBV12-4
TGTGCCAGCAGAGGGACTAGCGGGGGAACCAACACCGGGGAGCTGTTTTTT
CASRGTSGGTNTGELFF
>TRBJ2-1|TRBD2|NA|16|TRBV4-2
TGTGCCAGCAGCCAAGAGTTGCGGGAGAGATACAATGAGCAGTTCTTC
CASSQELRERYNEQFF
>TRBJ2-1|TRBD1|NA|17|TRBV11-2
TGTGCCAGCAGCTCTCGAGGACAGGGTTACTCCTACAATGAGCAGTTCTTC
CASSSRGQGYSYNEQFF
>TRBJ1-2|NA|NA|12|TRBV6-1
TGTGCCAGCACCCGACAGTACGGGGGCTACACCTTC
CASTRQYGGYTF
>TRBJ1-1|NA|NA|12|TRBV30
TGTGCCTGGGGGAGAGTGAACACTGAAGCTTTCTTT
CAWGRVNTEAFF
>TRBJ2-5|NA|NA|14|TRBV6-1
TGTGCCAGCAGTGACCCCAGGGGCATCGAGACCCAGTACTTC
CASSDPRGIETQYF
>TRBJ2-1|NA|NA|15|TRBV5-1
TGCGCCAGCAGCTTGGCCGGGGCAGGGGTGGACGAGCAGTTCTTC
CASSLAGAGVDEQFF
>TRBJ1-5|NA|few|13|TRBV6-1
TGTGCCAGCAGTCGGGGTAGGAATCGGCCCCAGCATTTT
CASSRGRNRPQHF
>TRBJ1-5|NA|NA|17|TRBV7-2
TGTGCCAGCAGCTTAGTGGGTAGCAGATATAGCAATCAGCCCCAGCATTTT
CASSLVGSRYSNQPQHF
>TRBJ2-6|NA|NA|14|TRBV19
TGTGCCAGTATCGCTACCTCTGGGGCCAACGTCCTGACTTTC
CASIATSGANVLTF
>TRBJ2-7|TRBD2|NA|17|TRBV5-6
TGTGCCAGCAGCTTAGTTAGGACTAGCGGGGATAACTACGAGCAGTACTTC
CASSLVRTSGDNYEQYF
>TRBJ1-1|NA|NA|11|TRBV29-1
TGCAGCGTAGGATACAGGTTCATAGCTTTCTTT
CSVGYRFIAFF
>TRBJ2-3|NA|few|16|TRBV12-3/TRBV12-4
TGTGCCAGCAGCAAATTCGGGACAAAATACACAGATACGCAGTATTTT
CASSKFGTKYTDTQYF
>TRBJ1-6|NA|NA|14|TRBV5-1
TGCGCCAGCAGCGCGGGGACGGGGAATTCACCCCTCCACTTT
CASSAGTGNSPLHF
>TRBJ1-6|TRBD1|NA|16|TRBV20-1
TGCAGTGCTAGGCGACCCGGACAGGGGTGGAATTCACCCCTCCACTTT
CSARRPGQGWNSPLHF
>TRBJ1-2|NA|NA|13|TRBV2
TGTGCCAGCATTCGCAGGCCCAACTATGGCTACACCTTC
CASIRRPNYGYTF
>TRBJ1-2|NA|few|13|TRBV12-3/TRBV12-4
TGTGCCAGCAGTTTTACTTCTGGGGACGGCTACACCTTC
CASSFTSGDGYTF
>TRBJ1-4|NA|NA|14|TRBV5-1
TGCGCCAGCAGCTTGGAGCCGGGTAATGAAAAACTGTTTTTT
CASSLEPGNEKLFF
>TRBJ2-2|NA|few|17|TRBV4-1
TGCGCCAGCAGCCCCCAAGCGGTTGTTTTGGGCACCGGGGAGCTGTTTTTT
CASSPQAVVLGTGELFF
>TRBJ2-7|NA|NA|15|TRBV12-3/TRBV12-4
TGTGCCAGCAGCCCCGTTGGGCCCCGCAGCTACGAGCAGTACTTC
CASSPVGPRSYEQYF
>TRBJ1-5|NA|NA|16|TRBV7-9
TGTGCCAGCAGCCATAACCGGGTGAGAGGGGATAGGGCCCAGCATTTT
CASSHNRVRGDRAQHF
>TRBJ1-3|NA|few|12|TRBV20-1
TGCAGTGCTGCCCCCGCGGGAAACACCATATATTTT
CSAAPAGNTIYF
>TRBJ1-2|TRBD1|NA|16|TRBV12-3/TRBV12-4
TGTGCCAGCAGTTTTTTCGGGGGACAGGGACTAAATGGCTACACCTTC
CASSFFGGQGLNGYTF
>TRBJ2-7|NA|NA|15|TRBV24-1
TGTGCCACCAGTGATTCCGGGCGGAGCTCCTACGAGCAGTACTTC
CATSDSGRSSYEQYF
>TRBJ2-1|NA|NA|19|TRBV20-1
TGCAGTGCCCCTCTCCTTTTGAATTGGCGGGGGCGCTTTTACAATGAGCAGTTCTTC
CSAPLLLNWRGRFYNEQFF
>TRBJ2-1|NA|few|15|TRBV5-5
TGTGCCAGCAGCTTGGGGAGGCACTCCTACAATGAGCAGTTCTTC
CASSLGRHSYNEQFF
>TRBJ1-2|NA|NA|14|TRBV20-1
TGCAGTGCTAGAGCGGCAGGGGCGAACTATGGCTACACCTTC
CSARAAGANYGYTF
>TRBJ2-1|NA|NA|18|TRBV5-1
TGCGCCAGCAGCTTTCAGGACTTCTCCTCACCGTCTGCTCATGAGCAGTTCTTC
CASSFQDFSSPSAHEQFF
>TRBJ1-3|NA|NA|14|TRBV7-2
TGTGCCAGCAGCCCCGACAGACGTGGAAACACCATATATTTT
CASSPDRRGNTIYF